This TCR beta chain was sequenced in a study of blood T cell repertoires in COVID-19. Study context: Whether acute or convalescent, the COVID-19 samples came from the United States, Italy and Spain. Sources were T cells, B-cell-depleted T cells, or PBMCs; the material itself was cDNA or gDNA.

Germline V lookup: CDR1 SNHLY, CDR2 FYNNEI. Trimming stripped 6 bases from V and 1 base from J, with 12 bases between. The CDR3 covers 14 residues. As originally analysed: The authors estimated nucleated cell counts from reference gene primer amplification. Assay used: immunoSEQ multiplex PCR; TCRdb lists only in-frame clones, some missing. V and J calls and clone size are given by that table; D and trimming were obtained from the DNA. The table lists about 150,000 clones, 80% of them singletons. The sample comprised peripheral blood. This chain uses TRBV2 with TRBJ1-1; weak D call: TRBD1 (5 bases). The sequence came from a woman aged 45-60 years with acute or convalescent COVID-19. The CDR3 is CASRKGSSNTEAFF. CDR3 nucleotide sequence: TGTGCCAGCAGAAAGGGGTCCTCGAACACTGAAGCTTTCTTT.